This T cell receptor (beta chain) was observed in a study of early T cells in non-severe SARS-CoV-2 infection. Study context: With bulk RNA from unsorted whole blood as input, sequencing yielded unpaired chains.

cDNA molecules, individually, were tagged with unique molecular identifiers. TCRdb independently ran MiXCR on the 5' RACE reads; one entry per CDR3 protein. The sample consists of tens of thousands of distinct CDR3 sequences, less than 15% of them appearing once. Study findings and constraints: VDJdb matches were skewed toward anti-spike CD8 T cell responses.

About this clonotype: The antigen is not known.

This CDR3 contains 13 residues. Germline values: CDR1 SQVTM, CDR2 ANQGSEA. V lost 3 bases and J lost 8, with 13 bases in between. V is TRBV29-1 and J is TRBJ1-4; D may be TRBD1 (5 bases). The material sequenced was whole blood. This TCR derives from an adult who was a healthcare worker with PCR-confirmed SARS-CoV-2 infection or an uninfected control (not recorded which). CDR3 in DNA: TGCAGCGTTGAGTTAGGTGGGGACGAAAAACTGTTTTTT. Translation: CSVELGGDEKLFF.